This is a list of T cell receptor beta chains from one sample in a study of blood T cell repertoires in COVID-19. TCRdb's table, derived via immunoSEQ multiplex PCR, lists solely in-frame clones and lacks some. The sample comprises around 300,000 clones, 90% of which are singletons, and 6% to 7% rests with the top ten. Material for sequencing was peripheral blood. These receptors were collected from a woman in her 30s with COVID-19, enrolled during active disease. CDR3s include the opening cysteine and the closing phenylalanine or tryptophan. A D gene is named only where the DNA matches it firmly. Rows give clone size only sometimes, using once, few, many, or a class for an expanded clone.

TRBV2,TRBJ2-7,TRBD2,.,CASSESRTRGNEKQYF,TGTGCCAGCAGTGAAAGTCGGACTAGGGGAAACGAGAAGCAGTACTTC
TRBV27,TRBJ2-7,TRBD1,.,CASLRAGGAGEQYF,TGTGCCAGCCTACGGGCAGGGGGCGCGGGCGAGCAGTACTTC
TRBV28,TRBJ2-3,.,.,CASSSAGGPTQYF,TGTGCCAGCAGCTCGGCGGGTGGGCCTACGCAGTATTTT
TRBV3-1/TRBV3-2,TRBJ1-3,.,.,CASSQLGGSGNTIYF,TGTGCCAGCAGCCAACTCGGAGGATCTGGAAACACCATATATTTT
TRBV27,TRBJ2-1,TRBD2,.,CAIRSSGKNEQFF,TGTGCCATCCGATCTAGCGGGAAGAATGAGCAGTTCTTC
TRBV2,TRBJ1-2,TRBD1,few,CASRPDRGIYGYTF,TGTGCCAGCAGACCGGACAGGGGCATCTATGGCTACACCTTC
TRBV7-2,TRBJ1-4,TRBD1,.,CASSPGQGGEKLFF,TGTGCCAGCAGCCCGGGACAGGGGGGTGAAAAACTGTTTTTT
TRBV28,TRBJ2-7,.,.,CASTGWGQGEQYF,TGTGCCAGCACGGGGTGGGGGCAAGGCGAGCAGTACTTC
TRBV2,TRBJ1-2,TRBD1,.,CASRAGQGARYGYTF,TGTGCCAGCAGGGCGGGACAGGGGGCGCGTTATGGCTACACCTTC
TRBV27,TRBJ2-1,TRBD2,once,CASSSQTSGTSSYNEQFF,TGTGCCAGCAGTTCCCAGACTAGCGGGACGAGCTCCTACAATGAGCAGTTCTTC
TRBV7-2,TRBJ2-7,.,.,CASRSPTGRRYEQYF,TGTGCCAGCAGATCTCCGACAGGGAGGCGCTACGAGCAGTACTTC
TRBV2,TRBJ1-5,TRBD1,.,CATSTGTGDFGPQHF,TGTGCTACGTCTACCGGGACAGGGGACTTTGGGCCCCAGCATTTT
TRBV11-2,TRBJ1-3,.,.,CASRRYAGDGNTIYF,TGTGCCAGCAGGAGGTACGCAGGGGATGGAAACACCATATATTTT
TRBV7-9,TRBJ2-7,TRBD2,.,CASSFSSGGHEQYF,TGTGCCAGCAGCTTTTCTTCGGGAGGGCACGAGCAGTACTTC
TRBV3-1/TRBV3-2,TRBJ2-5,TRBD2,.,CASSQDGLAGVDQETQYF,TGTGCCAGCAGCCAAGATGGACTAGCGGGAGTGGATCAAGAGACCCAGTACTTC
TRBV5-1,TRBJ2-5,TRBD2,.,CASSARDYGETQYF,TGCGCCAGCAGCGCCCGGGACTATGGGGAGACCCAGTACTTC
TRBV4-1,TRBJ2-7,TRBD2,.,CASSPSGILPHEQYF,TGCGCCAGCAGCCCTAGCGGTATCTTACCCCACGAGCAGTACTTC
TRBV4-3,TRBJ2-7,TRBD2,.,CASSQGLAGIDEQYF,TGCGCCAGCAGCCAAGGTTTAGCGGGAATCGACGAGCAGTACTTC
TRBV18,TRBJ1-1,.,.,CASSPLYPGGTEAFF,TGTGCCAGCTCACCATTGTATCCCGGGGGCACTGAAGCTTTCTTT
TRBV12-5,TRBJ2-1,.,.,CASGRQGSSYNEQFF,TGTGCTAGTGGTCGGCAGGGATCCTCCTACAATGAGCAGTTCTTC
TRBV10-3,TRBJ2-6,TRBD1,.,CATAGTGPSGANVLTF,TGTGCCACCGCCGGGACAGGACCTTCTGGGGCCAACGTCCTGACTTTC
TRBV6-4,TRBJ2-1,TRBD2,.,CASSDSLAGDSEQFF,TGTGCCAGCAGTGACTCACTAGCGGGAGACTCTGAGCAGTTCTTC
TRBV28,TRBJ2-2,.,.,CASTTRSAWTHISGELFF,TGTGCCAGCACAACGCGATCAGCCTGGACTCACATATCCGGAGAGCTGTTTTTT
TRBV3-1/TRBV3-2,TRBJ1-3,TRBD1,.,CASSQTDRAGNTIYF,TGTGCCAGCAGCCAAACGGACAGGGCTGGAAACACCATATATTTT
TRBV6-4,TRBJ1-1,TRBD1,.,CASSAPDRENEVNTEAFF,TGTGCCAGCAGTGCCCCGGACAGGGAGAATGAGGTGAACACTGAAGCTTTCTTT
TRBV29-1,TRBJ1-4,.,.,CSVAGGATNEKLFF,TGCAGCGTTGCCGGCGGTGCAACTAATGAAAAACTGTTTTTT
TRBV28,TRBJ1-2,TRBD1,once,CASSLLGGGLYGYTF,TGTGCCAGCAGTTTACTAGGGGGCGGACTGTATGGCTACACCTTC